This TCR beta chain was found in a study of blood T cell repertoires in COVID-19 (dated by TCRdb to 2019 to 2021). Notes on the research overall: Samples covering the acute and convalescent phases of COVID-19 were provided by collaborators in the United States, Italy and Spain. The prospective study material was composed of cDNA or gDNA derived from T cells, B-cell-depleted T cells, or PBMCs. The dataset comprised deeply sampled blood TCRbeta repertoires from subjects exposed to, actively infected with, or recovered from COVID-19. The repertoires were released in a freely available public database intended as a resource for research on the immune response to SARS-CoV-2. The samples were drawn from two sources: the first 160 participants of the ongoing ImmuneRACE study, and 1,200 or so subjects contributed by 6 global collaborators. A de-identified subject ID, COVID-19 status, age in years and sex were almost always included in the sample metadata. HLA class I and class II types, where available, came from metadata supplied by the sample provider rather than from assay-based typing.

One collaborating source in Seattle enrolled patients while the patients were actively infected and followed the patients over time throughout the course of disease. Each collaborating institution followed its own protocols to collect whole blood in K2EDTA tubes. Collaborator samples were shipped for TCRbeta analysis as frozen whole blood, isolated PBMCs, or DNA extracted from either sample type. Turning to this clone: Its specific antigen is unknown. Per-base qualities were not stored, and no clone one base away is much larger.

Results the study describes overall, beyond this receptor: The amount of clinical and demographic metadata varied by source and participant and was provided uncurated.

TCRbeta CDR3 regions were amplified from genomic DNA by means of the immunoSEQ Assay, a bias-controlled multiplex PCR. Regarding the original processing steps: Within the assay, amplification of reference gene primers was used to estimate how many nucleated cells each sample contained. Sequence reads were collapsed and filtered to measure the absolute abundance of every unique TCRbeta CDR3 rearrangement. For each sample, productive Simpson clonality was calculated as the square root of Simpson's diversity index across productive rearrangements. TCRdb took this table from immuneACCESS and kept in-frame rearrangements with V and J called. Such tables lack part of the clones; where checked against another copy, unresolved V genes explain under half of the gap, and the rest is unexplained. V, J and clone size are those of that table, while D and trimming were read from the DNA. Recorded for this sample are around 470,000 clones; 89% of them occurred a single time. The biggest ten clones account for roughly 1% of the sample.

V and J lose 3 bases and 0 bases, and a span of 12 bases separates them. CDR1 SGHTA and CDR2 FQGNSA are derived from the germline V gene. From its cysteine to its phenylalanine, the CDR3 spans 15 amino acids. Of the read, only the CDR3 DNA is kept; its 45 bases are in frame from base 1. The rearranged segments are TRBV7-2 and TRBJ2-7; TRBD1 is perhaps the D gene, given 6 matching bases. The TCR sequence derives from a man younger than 30 with COVID-19, enrolled during active disease. The sample was peripheral blood. The CDR3 amino acid sequence is: CASSFGTPRSYEQYF. The DNA sequence reads TGTGCCAGCAGCTTCGGGACACCTCGCTCCTACGAGCAGTACTTC.